These 22 T cell receptor beta chains were sequenced from one sample in a study of T cells in Graves' hyperthyroidism and ophthalmopathy. It was RNA transcripts that yielded the amplified TCR beta CDR3 regions. First-round RT-PCR targeting the TCR CDR3 was performed with the HTBI primer set. TCRdb itself ran the multiplex PCR reads through MiXCR, one entry per CDR3 protein. The table records approximately 510,000 distinct CDR3 sequences, roughly 45% of them present only once. Sequencing was done on a sample of peripheral blood or thyroid tissue (not recorded which). All receptors derive from an adult woman with Graves' disease, either hyperthyroidism or ophthalmopathy (not recorded which).

The gene calls are TRBV11-1 and TRBJ2-1; TRBD2 aligns across 7 bases. CDR3 length: 18 amino acids. The V segment lost 2 bases and the J segment 5 bases; nucleotides outside the gene matches: 15. In germline, CDR1 is SGHAT, CDR2 FQDESV (reference sequence). The CDR3 DNA reads as TGTGCCAGCAGCTTAACGTCGGGATGGGGAGGGGCAAACAATGAGCAGTTCTTC. It is translated as CASSLTSGWGGANNEQFF. The variable domain in full, with the rest retrieved from reference TRBV11-1 and TRBJ2-1, is EAEVAQSPRYKITEKSQAVAFWCDPISGHATLYWYRQILGQGPELLVQFQDESVVDDSQLPKDRFSAERLKGVDSTLKIQPAELGDSAMYLCASSLTSGWGGANNEQFFGPGTRLTVL.

CDR3 DNA sequence: TGTGCCAGCAGTGGGCGGGGGGTCTACGAGCAGTACTTC. Translating gives CASSGRGVYEQYF. The chain is built from TRBV2 and TRBJ2-7, with 8 bases that match TRBD2. Trimming cost V 4 bases and J 3 bases; bases outside gene matches: 2. The CDR3 totals 13 residues. Germline V CDR1 and CDR2: SNHLY, FYNNEI.

The chain uses TRBV12-3 or TRBV12-4 and TRBJ1-5; no clear D. The CDR3 runs 14 residues. Trimming removed 1 base at V and 14 bases at J, with 18 bases between. CDR3 sequence (DNA): TGTGCCAGCAGTTTAGTTTGGGTGGGTAGGTACGAGCATTTT. Amino acid sequence: CASSLVWVGRYEHF.

The genes are TRBV3-1 and TRBJ1-2; maybe TRBD1 (5 bases). CDR1 LGHDT and CDR2 YNNKEL come from the germline V gene (reference sequence). The CDR3 has 14 amino acids. V dropped 4 bases and J dropped 9 bases, with 18 bases sitting between them. The CDR3: CASSPETAPMRYTF. Written as DNA, the CDR3 is TGTGCCAGCAGCCCCGAGACAGCTCCTATGCGCTACACCTTC.

The table lists this clonotype with a few counts. The V and J genes are TRBV7-3 and TRBJ2-5; D might be TRBD1 (7 bases). V shed 1 base and J shed 5 bases, with 14 bases lying between them. The CDR3 runs to 15 residues. The V gene's germline CDR1 is SGHTA and CDR2 FQGTGA. CDR3 sequence: CASSLSRSGGETQYF. The DNA for the CDR3 is TGTGCCAGCAGCTTAAGCAGATCAGGGGGGGAGACCCAGTACTTC.

V usage is TRBV25-1 and J usage is TRBJ2-7; TRBD1 or TRBD2 may be the D gene (5 bases each). V shed 1 base and J shed 5 bases, with 12 bases lying between them. Germline V gene sequence: CDR1 MGHDK, CDR2 SYGVNS. This CDR3 has 14 amino acids. CDR3 sequence: CASSEWAGSHEQYF. The DNA for the CDR3 is TGTGCCAGCAGTGAATGGGCAGGGAGCCACGAGCAGTACTTC.

The CDR3 region has the DNA TGTGCCAGCAGCGTAGCTACCTATGGCTACACCTTC. Translating gives CASSVATYGYTF. The V and J genes are TRBV9 and TRBJ1-2; D uncertain. CDR3 size: 12 residues. V lost 0 bases and J 4 bases, leaving 4 bases between the germline ends. CDR1 is SGDLS, CDR2 YYNGEE, per germline. Together with reference TRBV9 and TRBJ1-2, the CDR3 gives the full variable domain: DSGVTQTPKHLITATGQRVTLRCSPRSGDLSVYWYQQSLDQGLQFLIQYYNGEERAKGNILERFSAQQFPDLHSELNLSSLELGDSALYFCASSVATYGYTFGSGTRLTVV.

This clonotype has only a few counts. The rearrangement joins TRBV5-1 to TRBJ2-7; 7 bases align to TRBD2. There are 16 residues in the CDR3. V lost 4 bases and J lost 1; bases outside the gene matches: 11. Germline assignment: CDR1 SGHRS and CDR2 YFSETQ. The CDR3 nucleotides read TGCGCCAGCAGCCCAGAGGCGCCGGGAGGTTCCTACGAGCAGTACTTC. Residues: CASSPEAPGGSYEQYF.

This clonotype was found many times. The CDR3 DNA is TGCGCCAGCAGCCAAGGACGGGATAATTCACCCCTCCACTTT. Its translation is CASSQGRDNSPLHF. V gene TRBV4-1 combines with J gene TRBJ1-6, with D unclear. There are 14 residues in the CDR3. Germline V gene data show CDR1 as MGHRA and CDR2 as YSYEKL. V lost 1 base, J lost 5 bases, and 6 bases lay in between.

The chain carries TRBV15 and TRBJ1-3; 7 bases fit TRBD1. The junction had 4 bases not matched to a gene; V was cut back by 4 bases and J by 4 bases. CDR1 is LNHNV and CDR2 is YYDKDF in the germline V gene (reference sequence). This CDR3 contains 14 residues. For the CDR3, the DNA is TGTGCCACCAGCACCGAGACAGGGGGAAACACCATATATTTT. Its protein product is CATSTETGGNTIYF.

This chain joins TRBV29-1 and TRBJ1-1, with TRBD1 matching 8 bases. The V gene end was trimmed by 8 bases and the J gene end by 0 bases; junction bases not matched to a gene: 11. This CDR3 comprises 15 residues. Germline assignment: CDR1 SQVTM and CDR2 ANQGSEA. The CDR3 DNA is TGCAGCCTCGACAGGGGACTTATCATGAACACTGAAGCTTTCTTT. Amino acids: CSLDRGLIMNTEAFF.

To note about this clonotype: This sequence may be a read error, since a much larger clone differs from it by one base. The chain uses TRBV7-8 and TRBJ2-7; 8 bases are shared with TRBD1. The junction had 6 bases not matched to a gene; V was cut back by 1 base and J by 1 base. Per the germline V gene, CDR1 is SGHVS and CDR2 is FQNEAQ. This CDR3 comprises 16 residues. Here the CDR3 reads CASSLGGTGVSYEQYF. Here the CDR3 DNA reads TGTGCCAGCAGCTTAGGTGGGACAGGAGTGTCCTACGAGCAGTACTTC.

The chain employs TRBV24-1 and TRBJ1-5; TRBD1 might be the D (6 bases). Germline assignment: CDR1 KGHDR and CDR2 SFDVKD. This CDR3 region has 14 residues. The ends were cut back, 7 bases at V and 4 bases at J, with 13 bases in the middle. CDR3 DNA: TGTGCCACCAGCAAAGAGGGGGAGAATCAGCCCCAGCATTTT. It codes for CATSKEGENQPQHF.

The chain recombines TRBV13 with TRBJ2-1; 9 bases match TRBD1. Germline values: CDR1 PRHDT, CDR2 FYEKMQ (reference sequence). The CDR3 length is 14 residues. J was trimmed by 6 bases and V by 3 bases; bases with no gene match: 3. The CDR3 sequence: CASSFSTGGNEQFF. The CDR3 bases are TGTGCCAGCAGCTTCTCGACAGGGGGCAATGAGCAGTTCTTC. Variable domain in full (rest from reference TRBV13 and TRBJ2-1): AAGVIQSPRHLIKEKRETATLKCYPIPRHDTVYWYQQGPGQDPQFLISFYEKMQSDKGSIPDRFSAQQFSDYHSELNMSSLELGDSALYFCASSFSTGGNEQFFGPGTRLTVL.

The gene calls are TRBV13 and TRBJ2-7, with 9 bases aligning to TRBD1. The trim removed 6 bases at V and 5 bases at J, leaving 11 bases unmatched. Per the germline V gene, CDR1 is PRHDT and CDR2 is FYEKMQ (reference sequence). The CDR3 sequence is 15 residues long. The CDR3 here is CASSFVPGQGDEQYF. CDR3 DNA sequence: TGTGCCAGCAGTTTCGTCCCGGGACAGGGTGACGAGCAGTACTTC.

This clonotype showed up just a few times. This rearrangement joins TRBV7-9 to TRBJ2-5; the D is unclear. This CDR3 has 14 residues. Trimming removed 5 bases at V and 5 bases at J, with 15 bases between. The germline gives CDR1 SEHNR, CDR2 FQNEAQ (reference sequence). CDR3 bases: TGTGCCAGCAGCCACGGTGATTCTCGGGAGACCCAGTACTTC. Translating gives CASSHGDSRETQYF.

This clonotype was detected only a few times. The J gene is TRBJ1-4, the V gene TRBV11-2; D is undetermined. The CDR3 runs to 14 residues. CDR1 and CDR2 (germline): SGHAT, FQNNGV. V gave up 2 bases and J gave up 5 bases, with 9 bases separating them. DNA of the CDR3: TGTGCCAGCAGCTTAAGACGGCCGAATGAAAAACTGTTTTTT. This codes for CASSLRRPNEKLFF.

This clonotype occurred many times. The V and J genes are TRBV7-2 and TRBJ1-1, with 7 nucleotides matching TRBD1. The V segment lost 5 bases and the J segment 7 bases; nucleotides outside the gene matches: 10. This CDR3 is 14 amino acids long. The germline V gene has CDR1 SGHTA and CDR2 FQGNSA. DNA for the CDR3: TGTGCCAGCAGCCGAAACCAGGGGGACAGTGAAGCTTTCTTT. It encodes CASSRNQGDSEAFF.

The rearrangement uses TRBV7-6 and TRBJ2-5; D gene unclear. The V and J ends lost 1 base and 6 bases respectively, with 6 bases between them. Germline lookup yields CDR1 SGHVS and CDR2 FNYEAQ. The CDR3 length is 12 residues. DNA of the CDR3: TGTGCCAGCAGCTTAGTACTGAAGACCCAGTACTTC. This gives the protein CASSLVLKTQYF.

This clonotype was recorded at least ten times. The gene calls are TRBV14 and TRBJ1-1; TRBD1 might be the D (5 bases). Trimming took 5 bases from V and 0 from J, leaving 19 bases between them. The CDR3 is 17 amino acids. Germline values: CDR1 SGHDN, CDR2 FVKESK. The CDR3 is CASSSQRGGNMNTEAFF. CDR3 nucleotides: TGTGCCAGCAGCTCACAACGGGGGGGGAACATGAACACTGAAGCTTTCTTT.

This clonotype was counted between two and nine times. The chain couples TRBV2 to TRBJ2-7; D gene unclear. V lost 2 bases and J 4 bases, leaving 12 bases between the germline ends. Germline V gene data show CDR1 as SNHLY and CDR2 as FYNNEI. The CDR3 extends over 14 amino acids. Here the CDR3 reads CASSELVRHYEQYF. CDR3 sequence (DNA): TGTGCCAGCAGTGAACTTGTCCGGCATTACGAGCAGTACTTC.

This clonotype was picked up many times. This chain joins TRBV7-9 and TRBJ2-6, with D perhaps matching TRBD1 or TRBD2 (5 bases each). There are 15 residues in the CDR3. Trimming removed 4 bases at V and 0 bases at J, with 7 bases between. CDR1 and CDR2 (germline): SEHNR, FQNEAQ (reference sequence). CDR3 sequence reads: CASSSGSSGANVLTF. CDR3 nucleotide sequence: TGTGCCAGCAGCTCAGGGAGCTCTGGGGCCAACGTCCTGACTTTC.